This T cell receptor beta chain is from a study of shared clonotypes between healthy human individuals. Study background: Samples came from two female and a few male donors aged 18 to 49.

TCRdb's table, derived via immunoSEQ multiplex PCR, lists solely in-frame clones and lacks some. The sample consists of around 500,000 clones, over 75% of them appearing once. Each of the donors was a healthy adult who was HIV-negative and had not had a recent acute infection or vaccination. The receptor comes from a woman between 35 and 50 years old in good health. Some clones in this sample may be carry-over from other donors' samples. Sequenced sample: PBMCs.

The CDR3 DNA is TGTGCCAGTAGTATGGTAGCGGGAGGTAGCCTGTACAATGAGCAGTTCTTC. Translating gives CASSMVAGGSLYNEQFF. The chain links TRBV19 to TRBJ2-1; TRBD2 aligns across 10 bases. The CDR3 has 17 residues. Germline V gives CDR1 LNHDA, CDR2 SQIVND (reference sequence). The V segment lost 3 bases and the J segment 4 bases; nucleotides outside the gene matches: 9.